Described below is a single TCR beta chain sequence and its context. The CDR3 spans 13 residues. In germline, CDR1 is SGHAT, CDR2 FQNNGV. J gave up 7 bases and V 6 bases, and 0 bases lay outside the gene matches. The data derive from a study of blood T cell repertoires in COVID-19. Study in general: In each case, the material was cDNA or gDNA derived from T cells, B-cell-depleted T cells, or PBMCs.

Authors' data handling: Quantification of nucleated cells was approximated via reference gene primer amplification. Clones were read by immunoSEQ multiplex PCR, and TCRdb kept only the in-frame ones, dropping some. V and J calls plus clone size are reproduced from that table; the DNA served to infer D and trimming. The data show tens of thousands of clones, with approximately 89% seen just once and roughly a quarter held by the top ten. The specimen was peripheral blood. The chain recombines TRBV11-2 with TRBJ1-6; 10 bases are a match to TRBD1. The sequence was collected from a woman at least 80 years old with acute or convalescent COVID-19. For the CDR3, the DNA is TGTGCCAGCAGGGGACAGGGGAATTCACCCCTCCACTTT. This sequence encodes CASRGQGNSPLHF.